This T cell receptor beta chain was sequenced for a study of liver allograft versus peripheral blood T cells. Across the study: Transplanted-liver T cell receptor repertoires were compared with recipients' peripheral blood repertoires.

This clonotype is labeled medium-sized. Its antigen is not known. V lost 5 bases to trimming and J lost 5 bases, with 9 bases between them. The CDR3 loop spans 12 amino acids. Germline lookup yields CDR1 LNHDA and CDR2 SQIVND (reference sequence). TCRdb recomputed calls from the reads with MiXCR, one row per CDR3 protein. The table has 7,500 to 8,500 distinct CDR3 sequences, roughly a sixth seen once. Findings and limits, study-wide: Reportedly, the T cell receptor repertoires present inside liver allografts differed from those in peripheral blood.

The TCR sequence derives from a human patient who had a liver transplant. The graft donor may have contributed some T cells. The V call is TRBV19, the J call TRBJ1-2; D is uncertain. As DNA, the CDR3 is TGTGCCAGTAGTCCCGGAGGATATGGCTACACCTTC. Its translation: CASSPGGYGYTF.